This T cell receptor beta chain was recorded in a study of blood T cell repertoires in COVID-19. Whole-study context: From T cells, B-cell-depleted T cells, or PBMCs came the material, which was cDNA or gDNA.

The CDR3 has 14 residues. In germline, CDR1 is SGHRS, CDR2 YFSETQ. J lost 3 bases, V lost 4 bases, and 5 bases had no gene match. This study enrolled people aged about 18 to 100 from about two dozen US geographic areas. Clinical history as reported by participants underpinned cohort assignment. Original processing methods: Estimation of nucleated cell counts relied on the amplification of reference gene primers. Clones were sequenced by immunoSEQ multiplex PCR, and TCRdb holds only the in-frame ones, with some missing. V, J and clone size reflect that table, while D and trimming were determined from the DNA. The sample yields about 160,000 clones, about 83% seen once.

The chain joins TRBV5-1 to TRBJ2-7, with 9 bases matching TRBD1. Input material: PBMCs or T cells enriched from blood (not recorded which). This sequence was found in a woman aged 45-60 years in a cohort exposed to, infected with or recovered from COVID-19 (not recorded which). CDR3 bases: TGCGCCAGCAGCCTGGGACAGGGTCTCTACGAGCAGTACTTC. Protein product: CASSLGQGLYEQYF.